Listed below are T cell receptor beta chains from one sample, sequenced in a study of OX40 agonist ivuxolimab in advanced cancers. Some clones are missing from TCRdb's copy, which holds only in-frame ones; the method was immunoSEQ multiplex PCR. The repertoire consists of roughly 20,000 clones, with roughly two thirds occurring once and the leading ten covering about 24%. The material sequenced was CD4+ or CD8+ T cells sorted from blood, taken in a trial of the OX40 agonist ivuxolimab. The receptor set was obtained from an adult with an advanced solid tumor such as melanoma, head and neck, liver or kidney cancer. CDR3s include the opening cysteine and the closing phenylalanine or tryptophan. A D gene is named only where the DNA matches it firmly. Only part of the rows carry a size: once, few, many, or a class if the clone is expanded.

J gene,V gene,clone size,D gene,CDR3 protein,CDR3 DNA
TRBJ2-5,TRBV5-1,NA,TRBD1,CASSYPGTGYQETQYF,TGCGCCAGCAGCTACCCCGGGACAGGGTACCAAGAGACCCAGTACTTC
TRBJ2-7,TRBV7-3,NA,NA,CASSLTSSSYEQYF,TGTGCCAGCAGCTTAACGTCTAGCTCCTACGAGCAGTACTTC
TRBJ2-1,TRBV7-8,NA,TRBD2,CASGAGYNEQFF,TGTGCCAGTGGAGCGGGGTACAATGAGCAGTTCTTC
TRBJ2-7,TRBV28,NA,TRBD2,CASSLTSGDRQYF,TGTGCCAGCAGTTTAACTAGCGGGGACCGGCAGTACTTC
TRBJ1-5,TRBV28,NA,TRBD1,CASSLGTGVQPQHF,TGTGCCAGCAGTTTGGGAACAGGGGTGCAGCCCCAGCATTTT
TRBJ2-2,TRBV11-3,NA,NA,CASERTSNTGELFF,TGTGCCAGCGAAAGGACATCCAACACCGGGGAGCTGTTTTTT
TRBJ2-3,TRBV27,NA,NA,CASSFLSWVGEADTQYF,TGTGCCAGCAGTTTCCTTTCATGGGTCGGTGAAGCAGATACGCAGTATTTT
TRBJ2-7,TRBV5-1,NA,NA,CASSPLQRGDEQYF,TGCGCCAGCAGCCCGCTCCAGAGAGGAGACGAGCAGTACTTC
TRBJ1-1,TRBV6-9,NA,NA,CASSYRGSGTEAFF,TGTGCCAGCAGTTACAGGGGCTCTGGCACTGAAGCTTTCTTT
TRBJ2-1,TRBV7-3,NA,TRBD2,CASSRRGLAGAQNSYNEQFF,TGTGCCAGCAGCCGCCGGGGACTAGCGGGGGCCCAGAATTCCTACAATGAGCAGTTCTTC
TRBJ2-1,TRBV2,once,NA,CASSREPPPVRNEQFF,TGTGCCAGCAGCCGAGAACCGCCCCCGGTGAGGAATGAGCAGTTCTTC
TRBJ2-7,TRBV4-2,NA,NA,CASSHPGAGYEQYF,TGTGCCAGCAGCCATCCGGGGGCGGGCTACGAGCAGTACTTC
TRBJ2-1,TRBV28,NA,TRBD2,CASSFPTSGGFEQFF,TGTGCCAGCAGTTTCCCGACTAGCGGGGGGTTTGAGCAGTTCTTC
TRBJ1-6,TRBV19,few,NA,CATTSGVTLHSPLHF,TGTGCCACCACCTCAGGGGTGACTCTTCATTCACCCCTCCACTTT
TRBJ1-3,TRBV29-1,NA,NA,CSVEDHSNSGNTIYF,TGCAGCGTTGAAGATCACTCGAACTCTGGAAACACCATATATTTT
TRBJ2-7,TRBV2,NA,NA,CASRTQIVYEQYF,TGTGCCAGCCGAACTCAGATAGTCTACGAGCAGTACTTC
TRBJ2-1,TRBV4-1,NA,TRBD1,CASSQYPGGPSSYNEQFF,TGCGCCAGCAGCCAATACCCAGGGGGTCCTAGCTCCTACAATGAGCAGTTCTTC
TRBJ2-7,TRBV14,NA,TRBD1,CASSHRNRGHEQYF,TGTGCCAGCAGCCACCGAAACAGGGGGCACGAGCAGTACTTC
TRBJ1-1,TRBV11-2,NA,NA,CASSLGITEAFF,TGTGCCAGCAGCTTAGGTATTACTGAAGCTTTCTTT
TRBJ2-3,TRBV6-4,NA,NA,CASGWNTDTQYF,TGTGCCAGCGGTTGGAACACAGATACGCAGTATTTT